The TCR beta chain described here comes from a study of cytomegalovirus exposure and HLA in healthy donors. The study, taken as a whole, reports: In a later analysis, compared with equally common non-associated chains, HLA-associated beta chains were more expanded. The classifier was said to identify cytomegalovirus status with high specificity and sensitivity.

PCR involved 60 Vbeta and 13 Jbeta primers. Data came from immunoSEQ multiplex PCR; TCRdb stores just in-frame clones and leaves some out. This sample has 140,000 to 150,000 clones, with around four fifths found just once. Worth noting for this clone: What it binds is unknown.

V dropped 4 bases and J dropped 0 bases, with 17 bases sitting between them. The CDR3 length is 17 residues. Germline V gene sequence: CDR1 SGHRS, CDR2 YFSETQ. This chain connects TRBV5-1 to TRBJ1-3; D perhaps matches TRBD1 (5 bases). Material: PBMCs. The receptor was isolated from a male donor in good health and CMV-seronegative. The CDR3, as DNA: TGCGCCAGCAGCAAATGGGGACTCTCGAGCTCTGGAAACACCATATATTTT. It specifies CASSKWGLSSSGNTIYF.